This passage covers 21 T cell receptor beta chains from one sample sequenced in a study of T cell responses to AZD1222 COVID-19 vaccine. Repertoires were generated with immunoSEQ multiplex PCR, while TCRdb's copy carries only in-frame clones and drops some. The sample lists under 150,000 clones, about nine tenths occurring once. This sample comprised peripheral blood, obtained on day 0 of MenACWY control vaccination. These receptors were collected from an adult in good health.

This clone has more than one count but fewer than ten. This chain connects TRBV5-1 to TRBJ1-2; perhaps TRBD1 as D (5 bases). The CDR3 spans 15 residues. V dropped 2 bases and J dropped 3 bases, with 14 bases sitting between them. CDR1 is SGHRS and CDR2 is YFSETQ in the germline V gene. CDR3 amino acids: CASSLSGALDYGYTF. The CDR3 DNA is TGCGCCAGCAGCTTAAGCGGGGCGTTGGACTATGGCTACACCTTC.

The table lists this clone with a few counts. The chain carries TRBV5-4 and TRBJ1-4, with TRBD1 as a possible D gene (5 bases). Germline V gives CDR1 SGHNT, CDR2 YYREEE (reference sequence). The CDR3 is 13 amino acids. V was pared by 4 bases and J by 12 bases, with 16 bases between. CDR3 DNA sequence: TGTGCCAGCAGCATCCCCGGGACGCAAGAACTGTTTTTT. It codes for CASSIPGTQELFF.

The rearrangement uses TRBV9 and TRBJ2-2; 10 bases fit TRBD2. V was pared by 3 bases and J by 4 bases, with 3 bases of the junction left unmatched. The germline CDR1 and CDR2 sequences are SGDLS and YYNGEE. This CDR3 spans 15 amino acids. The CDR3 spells CASSGTSGVTGELFF. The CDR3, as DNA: TGTGCCAGCAGCGGGACTAGCGGAGTCACCGGGGAGCTGTTTTTT. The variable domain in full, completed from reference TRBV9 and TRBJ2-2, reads DSGVTQTPKHLITATGQRVTLRCSPRSGDLSVYWYQQSLDQGLQFLIQYYNGEERAKGNILERFSAQQFPDLHSELNLSSLELGDSALYFCASSGTSGVTGELFFGEGSRLTVL.

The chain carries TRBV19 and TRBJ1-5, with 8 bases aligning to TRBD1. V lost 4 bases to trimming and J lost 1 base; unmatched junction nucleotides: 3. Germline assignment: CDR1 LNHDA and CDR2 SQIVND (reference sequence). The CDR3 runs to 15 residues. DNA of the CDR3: TGTGCCAGTAGTAAGGGACAGGAAAGCAATCAGCCCCAGCATTTT. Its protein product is CASSKGQESNQPQHF.

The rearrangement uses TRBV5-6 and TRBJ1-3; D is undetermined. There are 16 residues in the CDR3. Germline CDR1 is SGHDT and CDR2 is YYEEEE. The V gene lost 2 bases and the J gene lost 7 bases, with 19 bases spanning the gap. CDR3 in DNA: TGTGCCAGCAGCTTCCTCCTTCGAGATTTTACGAACACCATATATTTT. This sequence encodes CASSFLLRDFTNTIYF.

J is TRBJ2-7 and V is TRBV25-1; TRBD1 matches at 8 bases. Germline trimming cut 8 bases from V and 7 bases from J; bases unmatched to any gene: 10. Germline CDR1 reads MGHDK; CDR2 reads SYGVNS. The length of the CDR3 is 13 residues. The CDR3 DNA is TGTGCCAGCTCGACAGGGGTCCGGGAGGAGCAGTACTTC. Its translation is CASSTGVREEQYF.

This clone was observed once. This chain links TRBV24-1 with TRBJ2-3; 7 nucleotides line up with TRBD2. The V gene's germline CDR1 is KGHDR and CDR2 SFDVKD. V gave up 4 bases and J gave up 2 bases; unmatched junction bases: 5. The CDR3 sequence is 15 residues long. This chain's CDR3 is CATSDPGDYTDTQYF. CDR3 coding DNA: TGTGCCACCAGTGACCCCGGGGACTACACAGATACGCAGTATTTT.

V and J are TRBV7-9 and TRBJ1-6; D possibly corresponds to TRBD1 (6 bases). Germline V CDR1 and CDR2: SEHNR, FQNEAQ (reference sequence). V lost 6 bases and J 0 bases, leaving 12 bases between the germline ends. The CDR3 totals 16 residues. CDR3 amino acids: CASSARGGSYNSPLHF. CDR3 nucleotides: TGTGCCAGCAGTGCCAGGGGTGGCTCCTATAATTCACCCCTCCACTTT.

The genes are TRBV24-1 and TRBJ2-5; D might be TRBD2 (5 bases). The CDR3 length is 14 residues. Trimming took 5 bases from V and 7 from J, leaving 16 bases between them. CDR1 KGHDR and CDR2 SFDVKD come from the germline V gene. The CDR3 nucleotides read TGTGCCACCAGTGCTGGGGAGCCCCCTTGGACCCAGTACTTC. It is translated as CATSAGEPPWTQYF.

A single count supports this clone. This CDR3 is CASSLGAGVSYEQYF. CDR3 DNA: TGTGCCAGCAGTTTGGGAGCGGGAGTTAGCTACGAGCAGTACTTC. The V call is TRBV27, the J call TRBJ2-7; 8 bases line up with TRBD2. Germline CDR1 reads MNHEY; CDR2 reads SMNVEV (reference sequence). V lost 3 bases to trimming and J lost 3 bases; unmatched junction nucleotides: 7. The CDR3 is 15 amino acids.

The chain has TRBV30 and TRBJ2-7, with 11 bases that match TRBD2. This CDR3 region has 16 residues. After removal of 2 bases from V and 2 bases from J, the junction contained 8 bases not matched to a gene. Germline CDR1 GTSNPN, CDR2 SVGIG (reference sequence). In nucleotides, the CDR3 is TGTGCCTGGAGTAAGAGACTAGCGGGGTCGACCTACGAGCAGTACTTC. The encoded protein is CAWSKRLAGSTYEQYF.

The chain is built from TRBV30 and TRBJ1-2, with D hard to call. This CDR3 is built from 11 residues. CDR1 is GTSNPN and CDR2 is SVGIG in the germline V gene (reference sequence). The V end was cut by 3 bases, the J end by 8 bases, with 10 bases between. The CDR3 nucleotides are TGTGCCTGGAGCGCACCCAGGGGCTACACCTTC. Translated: CAWSAPRGYTF. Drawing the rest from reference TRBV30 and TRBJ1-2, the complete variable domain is SQTIHQWPATLVQPVGSPLSLECTVEGTSNPNLYWYRQAAGRGLQLLFYSVGIGQISSEVPQNLSASRPQDRQFILSSKKLLLSDSGFYLCAWSAPRGYTFGSGTRLTVV.

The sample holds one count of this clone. The CDR3 nucleotides read TGTGCCAGCAGCTTGACAGGAGCCTACGAGCAGTACTTC. Protein product: CASSLTGAYEQYF. The chain has TRBV25-1 and TRBJ2-7, with D possibly being TRBD1 (6 bases). The V gene's germline CDR1 is MGHDK and CDR2 SYGVNS. The CDR3 covers 13 residues. V was shortened by 6 bases and J by 2 bases, with 11 bases between the two germline ends.

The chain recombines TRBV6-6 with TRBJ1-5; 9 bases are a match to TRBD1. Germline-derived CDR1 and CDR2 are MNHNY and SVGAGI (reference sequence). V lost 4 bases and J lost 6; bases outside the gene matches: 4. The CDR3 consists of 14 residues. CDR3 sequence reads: CASSFTGGSQPQHF. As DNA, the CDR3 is TGTGCCAGCAGTTTTACAGGGGGCTCTCAGCCCCAGCATTTT.

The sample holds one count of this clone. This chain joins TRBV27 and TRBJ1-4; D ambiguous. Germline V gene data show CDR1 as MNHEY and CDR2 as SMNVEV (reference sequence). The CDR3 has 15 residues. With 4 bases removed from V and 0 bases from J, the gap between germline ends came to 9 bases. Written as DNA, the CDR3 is TGTGCCAGCAGTTGGCGACCATCAACTAATGAAAAACTGTTTTTT. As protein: CASSWRPSTNEKLFF.

The CDR3 nucleotides are TGTGCCAGCAGCGTAGCCGGCGGACCATATCCGGGCTACACCTTC. Its translation: CASSVAGGPYPGYTF. V is TRBV9 and J is TRBJ1-2; D remains ambiguous. Germline lookup yields CDR1 SGDLS and CDR2 YYNGEE. Deletions cut 0 bases from V and 8 bases from J, with 17 bases between. This CDR3 spans 15 amino acids.

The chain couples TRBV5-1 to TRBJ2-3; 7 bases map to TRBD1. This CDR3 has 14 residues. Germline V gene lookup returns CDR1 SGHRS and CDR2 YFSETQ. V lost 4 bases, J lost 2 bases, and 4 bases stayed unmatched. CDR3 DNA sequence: TGCGCCAGCAGCCTGGGACAGCTCACAGATACGCAGTATTTT. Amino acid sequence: CASSLGQLTDTQYF.

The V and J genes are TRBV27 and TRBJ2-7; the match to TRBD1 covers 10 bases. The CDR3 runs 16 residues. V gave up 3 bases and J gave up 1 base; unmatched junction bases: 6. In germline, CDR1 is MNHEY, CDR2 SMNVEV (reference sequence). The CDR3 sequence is CASSFSGQGFSYEQYF. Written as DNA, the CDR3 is TGTGCCAGCAGTTTTTCGGGACAGGGGTTTTCCTACGAGCAGTACTTC.

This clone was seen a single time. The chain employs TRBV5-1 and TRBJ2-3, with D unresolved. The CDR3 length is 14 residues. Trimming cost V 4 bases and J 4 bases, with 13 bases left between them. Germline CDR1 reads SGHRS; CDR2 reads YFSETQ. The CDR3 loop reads CASSQPRTPDTQYF. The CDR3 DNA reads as TGCGCCAGCAGCCAACCTAGGACCCCAGATACGCAGTATTTT.

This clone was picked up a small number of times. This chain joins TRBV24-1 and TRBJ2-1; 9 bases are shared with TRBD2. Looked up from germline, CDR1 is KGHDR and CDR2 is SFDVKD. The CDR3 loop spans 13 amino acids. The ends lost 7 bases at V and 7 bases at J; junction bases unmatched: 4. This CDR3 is CATSPSGRNEQFF. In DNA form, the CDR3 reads TGTGCCACCAGCCCGAGCGGGAGGAATGAGCAGTTCTTC.

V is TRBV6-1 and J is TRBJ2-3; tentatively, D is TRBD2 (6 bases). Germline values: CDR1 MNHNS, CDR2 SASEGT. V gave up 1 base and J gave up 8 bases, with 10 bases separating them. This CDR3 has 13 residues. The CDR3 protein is CASSEVGEVTQYF. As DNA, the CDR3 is TGTGCCAGCAGTGAAGTGGGGGAGGTTACGCAGTATTTT.